Sequencing of this TCR beta chain was carried out in a study of a mutant IDH1 vaccine in newly diagnosed glioma. Time point: week 11, during vaccination. Doses of 300 ug of mutant IDH1 20-mer peptide were given with topical imiquimod. Note on this clone: Its antigen is currently unknown.

Trimming left V 4 bases short and J 2 bases short, with 0 bases between. The V gene's germline CDR1 is SGHTA and CDR2 FQGTGA. The CDR3 sequence is 12 residues long. This table comes from immunoSEQ multiplex PCR, and its TCRdb copy is limited to in-frame clones, with some not included. The sample yields 35,000 to 45,000 clones, roughly 80% seen once. Sample: peripheral blood mononuclear cells (PBMCs), taken from a glioma patient whose treatment included an IDH1 peptide vaccine. The sequence was obtained from a woman younger than 45 with glioma. Some clones in this sample may be carry-over from other donors' samples. The rearrangement links TRBV7-3 to TRBJ2-6; unclear D gene. The chain's CDR3 is CASSSGANVLTF. The DNA of the CDR3 is TGTGCCAGCAGCTCTGGGGCCAACGTCCTGACTTTC.